This T cell receptor (beta chain) is from a study of cytomegalovirus exposure and HLA in healthy donors (dated by TCRdb to about 2017). Study-wide context: An earlier analysis of approximately 550 of the donors reported 250 to 300 Gb of sequence data and some 120 million unique TCR beta sequences from some 180 million T cells. HLA typing included class I and class II loci at four-digit resolution. Genome-wide SNP genotypes for about 55% of the 666 donors were used in a later genetic analysis, which treated that subset as a discovery cohort. Roughly 300 gigabases of sequencing data and around 88 million unique TCR sequences made up an early release that covered approximately 650 HLA-typed donors. In the later analysis, no new phenotypic data were used to find candidate immune exposures; instead, reliance was placed on TCR beta sequences and their occurrence across donors. Roughly five DR-DQ haplotypes were treated as single units for association and clustering because of strong linkage in the cohort. A later analysis re-examined previously published TCR beta repertoires from roughly 650 donors and added high-resolution HLA genotyping to investigate patterns of TCR occurrence. The genetic ancestry cluster associated with self-reported Caucasian donors included around four fifths of the roughly 400 genotyped donors. Every discovery cohort repertoire had been produced on one sequencing platform. To predict cytomegalovirus infection status, the study brought together high-throughput TCR immunosequencing, statistical association of individual TCRs with disease status, and machine learning. On average, around 230,000 unique TCR beta nucleotide sequences were sequenced per donor among some 420 genotyped donors of the cohort, with around 19% of those sequences being non-productive. Besides the first cohort of roughly 660 subjects, a separate validation cohort made up of some 110 different subjects was used. The study aimed to test whether signatures of past pathogen exposure could be identified by cataloging public T cell receptors. In an earlier analysis of about 590 of the donors, high-throughput TCR beta sequencing was used to judge whether each TCR beta V gene segment behaved as functional or pseudogenic. The T cell repertoires of 666 subjects were profiled by immunosequencing and related to cytomegalovirus serostatus. Donor age, sex, ethnicity and CMV serostatus were compiled together with the repertoire data. Typing coverage differed by locus: A, B, C, DRB1 and DQB1 were typed in roughly 629-640 donors, DQA1 in about 510, DPA1 in some 570, and DPB1 in 400 to 480.

What the work shows at the level of the full study, not this receptor alone: A later genetic analysis associated a missense DCLRE1C variant with V-gene and J-gene trimming of TCR beta chains, and an independent cohort replicated the association. In a later genetic analysis, fewer N-insertions in productive TCRs were reported among donors in an Asian-associated ancestry cluster than the roughly 640-donor mean. When HLA alleles, especially DR and DQ, strongly co-occurred, TCR associations were difficult to assign to individual alleles. Immune exposure information for the cohort was limited to CMV serostatus. A cluster of highly shared sequence variants was judged likely to be a technical artifact of the sequencing pipeline. Three of the identified cytomegalovirus-associated TCR beta chains were confirmed in vitro to be specific for cytomegalovirus antigens. In a later analysis, the rate of TCR association differed among HLA loci, with DRB1 alleles having the most associated TCRs and HLA-C alleles having the fewest. The authors suggested that the approach could potentially be generalized to other disease states and immunological phenotypes. HLA typing was unavailable for some donors at each locus, so association tests used only the typed subset. An earlier analysis of 587 of the donors showed that most TCR beta V segments appeared in productive rearrangements either about 87% or about 30% of the time, which broadly matched IMGT annotations. A later analysis associated 15,000 to 20,000 TCR beta sequences with specific HLA alleles at a false discovery rate of 0.05. Some 16 rarely observed V segments, including chromosome 9 orphons, were excluded from the earlier analysis of a few hundred of the donors because counts were too low. A further reported finding was that TCR beta sequences accurately predicted the HLA-A and HLA-B alleles for most subjects in the first cohort. This cohort had only TCR beta chains sequenced, and the lack of alpha or paired-chain data limited which features could be detected. In a later analysis, HLA-associated TCR beta chains showed more clonal expansion and lower generation probabilities than non-associated chains that were equally common. A later analysis found that most CMV-associated TCR beta chains appeared HLA-restricted, with HLA associations seemingly driven largely by CMV exposure. The study gave a list of 150 to 200 TCR beta chains associated with cytomegalovirus. Most TCR sequences were observed very rarely across donors, whereas some public TCRs were present in many individuals. Several of the top co-occurrence clusters appeared to be linked to parvovirus B19, influenza, CMV and Epstein-Barr virus, according to a later analysis. Cytomegalovirus status was reported to be diagnosed by the classifier with high specificity and sensitivity in both the original and validation cohorts. Presence/absence analyses assumed roughly uniform sequencing depth across donors, an assumption that may not hold. Because the 87-base-pair reads could not distinguish some IMGT-functional V segments, including TRBV6-2 and TRBV6-3, those segments were excluded. Linkage disequilibrium might explain the correlated functional status among segregating V segments, but an unknown experimental factor could not be excluded.

Points on this clone: No cognate antigen has been identified for it. The record has no base qualities; no much larger clone is one base away.

The cohort comprised several hundred healthy bone marrow donors. At the time of sampling, every cohort member was nominally healthy, though immune exposures that went unrecorded were likely present. The donor was CMV seropositive and belonged to the group of about 290 seropositive cohort members. Every donor gave a peripheral blood sample, and the peripheral blood mononuclear cells from that sample were used for TCR beta sequencing. Genomic DNA extraction from the blood cell samples was performed with the Qiagen DNeasy Blood Extraction Kit. Library construction relied on the immunoSEQ multiplex PCR assay. A mixture of 60 forward primers for TCR Vbeta segments and 13 reverse primers for TCR Jbeta segments was used in the multiplex PCR. Amplification of the CDR3 region of rearranged TCR beta genes was performed with a multiplex PCR assay on genomic DNA. The amplified TCR beta libraries were sequenced on the Illumina HiSeq System as 87-base-pair reads. The study's own analysis went as follows. A later analysis tallied roughly 78 million unique TCR beta chains across the 600 to 700 repertoires, and about 12 million of those chains were shared by two or more donors. A nearest-neighbor algorithm error-corrected the raw reads and collapsed the reads into unique sequences, merging closely related sequences to remove PCR and sequencing errors. To assign V, D and J gene segments, CDR3 sequences were aligned to IMGT reference sequences. For a sequence to be retained, at least a six-nucleotide match to both a V gene segment and a J gene segment was required. Rearrangements were classified as productive when the CDR3 lacked stop codons and remained in frame with V and J, and all other rearrangements were classified as non-productive. CDR3 was defined by IMGT convention, running from the second conserved V-encoded cysteine to the conserved J-encoded phenylalanine. The earlier analysis of about 610 of the donors excluded sequences that lacked an unambiguous match to a single V gene segment. In an earlier analysis of 587 of the donors, V segments were called functional above 56.7% productive rearrangements and were called segregating when the between-donor standard deviation exceeded 5%. A statistical classification framework was developed to diagnose cytomegalovirus status using the catalog of TCR beta chain sequences. In a later analysis, TCR nucleotide sequences were compared against IMGT/GENE-DB human TR gene sequences so that V and J genes could be assigned. A later analysis assigned CDR3 sequences and most-parsimonious VDJ recombination scenarios with the TCRdist pipeline. In a later analysis, every TCR beta chain was defined by the combination of its CDR3 amino acid sequence and its V-gene family, and reads without a unique V-gene family were dropped. As a way to deal with suspected cross-contamination and a sequencing artifact, a later analysis dropped 450 to 600 nucleotide sequences that were highly shared and had low generation probability. In a later analysis, a clonal expansion index was calculated for each public chain from normalized within-repertoire ranks of inferred template counts. In a later analysis, generation probabilities were computed using a VDJ recombination model fitted to out-of-frame rearrangements, and the results were checked against IGoR. In a later analysis, hypergeometric tests were used to score TCR-TCR, TCR-HLA and TCR-CMV co-occurrence, with a repertoire-size bias correction applied to TCR pairs. A later analysis estimated false discovery rates by permuting HLA or CMV assignments 20 times. In a later analysis, co-occurring TCRs were grouped using DBSCAN, and TCRdist sequence similarity was added for clustering within HLA-allele-positive subsets. For co-occurrence clustering, repertoires with fewer than 30,000 or more than 120,000 public chains were excluded, along with roughly five repertoires with anomalous nucleotide sharing. TCRdb stores this immuneACCESS table with in-frame sequences only. Part of the clones is absent; in the studies checked, under half of the shortfall reflects unresolved V genes, and no reason is known for the rest. That table gives V, J and clone size, and the DNA gave D and trimming. Recorded for this sample are 90,000 to 120,000 clones; 75% of them occurred a single time. Of the sample, 13% to 15% falls within the top ten clones.

V is trimmed back by 0 bases and J by 5 bases, and the junction contains 10 bases that no gene match accounts for. The CDR3, cysteine through phenylalanine, is 17 amino acids long. Here the CDR3 DNA is all that survives: 51 bases in frame from base 1. The germline V gene supplies CDR1 MGHRA and CDR2 YSYEKL. The specimen sequenced was PBMCs. This TCR was recovered from a male donor in good health and CMV-seropositive. Rearrangement joined TRBV4-1 to TRBJ1-2; TRBD1 lines up with 9 middle nucleotides. This receptor carries the CDR3 CASSQEGGTGGFYGYTF. The sequence in DNA is TGCGCCAGCAGCCAAGAAGGGGGAACAGGGGGCTTTTATGGCTACACCTTC.